This is a list of T cell receptor beta chains from one sample in a study of cytomegalovirus exposure and HLA in healthy donors. Profiled with immunoSEQ multiplex PCR; TCRdb holds only in-frame clones, not every one. The sample shows tens of thousands of clones, 65% to 85% of them seen only once. The sample taken for sequencing was PBMCs. These receptors were obtained from a female donor in good health and CMV-seronegative. The conserved cysteine and the conserved F or W are not part of the CDR3 here. Fields, in order: J gene, V gene, D gene, CDR3 protein. D genes are given only for firm matches.

TRBJ2-7 TRBV28 NA ASSFTPSAVGSYEQY
TRBJ2-2 TRBV7-9 TRBD2 ASSWTSSTGELF
TRBJ1-2 TRBV28 TRBD1 ASSSQGTGRVYGYT
NA TRBV9 TRBD2 ASSVGLAGTYEQY
TRBJ2-7 TRBV13 TRBD2 ASSLSLAEYEQY
TRBJ2-7 TRBV5-5 NA ASSLGGGEQY
TRBJ1-2 TRBV27 NA ASRTGGGGYA
TRBJ2-7 TRBV29-1 TRBD1 SAQGTAWEQY
TRBJ2-1 TRBV7-7 TRBD2 ASSFGTPSGRGGNEQF
TRBJ2-4 TRBV5-5 NA ASSFDRDIQY
TRBJ1-2 TRBV11-2 NA ASSLGRDGYT
TRBJ1-1 TRBV6-1 NA ASSEAESTEAF
TRBJ1-2 TRBV10-3 NA AISGGGPNYGYT
TRBJ1-2 TRBV11-2 NA ASRNNYGNYGYT
TRBJ2-3 TRBV9 NA ASSVGERKTIRDTQY
TRBJ2-7 TRBV5-1 TRBD1 ASSWDREVSGEQY
TRBJ2-5 TRBV28 TRBD2 ASSSRGLRRGERGETQY
TRBJ2-6 TRBV19 TRBD1 ASQTGAGANVLT
TRBJ2-1 TRBV29-1 TRBD2 SVFGGGYNEQF
TRBJ2-2 TRBV2 NA ASSEALAANTGELF